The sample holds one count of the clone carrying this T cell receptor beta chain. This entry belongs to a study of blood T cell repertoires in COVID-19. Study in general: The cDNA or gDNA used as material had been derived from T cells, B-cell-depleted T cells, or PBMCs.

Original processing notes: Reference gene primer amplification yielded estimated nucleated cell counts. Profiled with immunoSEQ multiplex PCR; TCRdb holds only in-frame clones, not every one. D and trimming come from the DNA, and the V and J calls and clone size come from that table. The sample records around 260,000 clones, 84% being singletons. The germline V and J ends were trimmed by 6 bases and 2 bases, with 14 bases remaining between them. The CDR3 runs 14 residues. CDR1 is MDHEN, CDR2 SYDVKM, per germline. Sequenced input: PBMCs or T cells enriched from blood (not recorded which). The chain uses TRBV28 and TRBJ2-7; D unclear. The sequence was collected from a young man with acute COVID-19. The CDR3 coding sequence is TGTGCCAGCAGGAACTTAGAGGTTCCCTACGAGCAGTACGTC. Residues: CASRNLEVPYEQYV.